What follows describes a single TCR beta chain. Its cognate antigen has yet to be identified. No base quality values were provided; no much bigger clone lies one nucleotide off. Spanning cysteine to phenylalanine, the CDR3 consists of 13 amino acids. Kept here is only the CDR3 DNA, which spans 39 bases and is read in frame from base 1. A distance of 7 bases separates the germline ends of V and J, which lose 1 base and 0 bases respectively. The CDR1 and CDR2 encoded by the germline V gene (reference sequence) are DFQATT and SNEGSKA. The sample originates from a study of T-cell memory formation after mild COVID-19 (dated by TCRdb to the early 2020s). At the level of the whole study: TCR sequence clusters from the two donors were found to be largely donor specific. Longitudinal TCRalpha and TCRbeta repertoire sequencing tracked T-cell clones expanding and contracting after mild COVID-19 in a couple of donors. Two young, previously healthy adult volunteers made up the cohort, one male and one female.

Sequencing instrument: Illumina NovaSeq 6000. cDNA libraries for TCRalpha and TCRbeta were prepared by 5'RACE using constant-segment primers, with sample barcodes and unique molecular identifiers added. RNA was extracted from every sample with Trizol reagent. The libraries were amplified in two PCR steps, and the second step added a second sample barcode and Illumina TruSeq adapters. Sequencing of libraries was performed on an Illumina NovaSeq with 2 x 150 bp paired-end reads. On the study's bioinformatics: Reads were demultiplexed and collapsed into UMI-guided consensus sequences with migec v1.2.7. Using mixcr v2.1.11, the UMI consensuses were aligned to TRA and TRB V and J templates and assembled into clonotypes. A clonotype was counted as expanded or contracted only if both edgeR and NoisET called the change significant, with noise models trained on biological replicates. For edgeR calls, the thresholds were a false discovery rate-adjusted p below 0.01 and a log2 fold-change of 1. As an exploratory analysis of dynamics, max-normalized trajectories of the 1000 most abundant clonotypes were examined by PCA with hierarchical clustering. Separately sequenced CD4+ and CD8+ repertoires were used to assign the CD4 or CD8 phenotype of responding clones. The public reads were quality trimmed at Q25 with fastp and then assembled into clones with MiXCR by TCRdb, keeping productive beta chains. CDR3 protein sequences are deduplicated, and each keeps its most common genes and DNA. The V and J calls and clone size come from TCRdb's table, not from the authors' own analysis. Within this sample are more than 350,000 distinct CDR3 sequences, with 15% to 20% of them counted one time only. Roughly a fifth of the sample lies in the top ten.

Ficoll-Paque density gradient centrifugation was used to isolate PBMCs. What the authors observed across the whole study: Contracting CD4+ clones were found mainly in CM and EM memory subsets, while CD8+ clones were enriched in EMRA. Only two mild cases were covered in the study, and larger cohorts including severe cases with pre-infection samples were considered necessary. From day 15 to 85, contracting clones showed balanced CD4/CD8 phenotypes, whereas a second wave of clones that expanded from day 15 to 37 leaned towards CD4+. Whether the second-wave clones peaking on day 37 were SARS-CoV-2 specific was not confirmed. Some responding clones were found in pre-infection memory, which suggests that pre-existing cross-reactive memory T cells took part in the SARS-CoV-2 response.

The rearrangement joined TRBV20-1 to TRBJ2-7, with no confidently assigned D gene. The sequenced material came from PBMCs or a T cell subset sorted from them (not recorded which). This receptor was obtained from a man aged 18 to 35 who had mild COVID-19 (a few samples of this study predate the infection). The sample titles of this study are shuffled in the database, so cell type and time point are left out; the donor was told from shared clones. The CDR3 reads as follows: CSARGQYSYEQYF. The DNA sequence is given as TGCAGTGCTAGAGGCCAGTACTCCTACGAGCAGTACTTC.